This TCR beta chain was retrieved from a study of vaccination and CD4 T cells after COVID-19. Study summary: Median time from second vaccine dose to sampling was about 77 days (14 to 241). Study-level findings and limits: Clonotypes reactive to SARS-CoV-2 had a median that went up from about 22 to 38, but not significantly.

Notes on this clonotype: What it recognizes is unknown.

V was shortened by 7 bases and J by 0 bases, with 10 bases between the two germline ends. Germline V gene lookup returns CDR1 MDHEN and CDR2 SYDVKM. CDR3 size: 14 residues. Cultured CD4+ T cell DNA underwent sequencing with the Oncomine TCR Beta short-read assay. MiXCR, applied by TCRdb to the PCR reads, yields one record per CDR3 protein. The profile covers about 14,000 distinct CDR3 sequences, with 24% appearing a single time and 15% to 20% taken by the ten largest. Described treatment: roughly ten-day PBMC culture with coronavirus spike peptide pools or control peptides (ViraFEST assay). Wells contained 1.5 million to 2.5 million PBMCs each, and these were cultured with roughly 10 IU/ml IL-2 and roughly 9.6 ug/ml peptide pools. Half the growth medium was swapped for new IL-2 medium on days 3 and 7.

The source of this sequence is a human donor who had recovered from COVID-19. Sequenced here: CD4+ T cells from blood, cultured in vitro, sampled after SARS-CoV-2 vaccination. This rearrangement joins TRBV28 to TRBJ1-3; D might be TRBD1 (5 bases). The CDR3 nucleotides are TGTGCCAGCACGGGGCTGCCCTCTGGAAACACCATATATTTT. As protein: CASTGLPSGNTIYF. The full variable domain, with the rest looked up from reference TRBV28 and TRBJ1-3, is DVKVTQSSRYLVKRTGEKVFLECVQDMDHENMFWYRQDPGLGLRLIYFSYDVKMKEKGDIPEGYSVSREKKERFSLILESASTNQTSMYLCASTGLPSGNTIYFGEGSWLTVV.